This is a list of T cell receptor beta chains from one sample in a study of PD-1 blockade in classical Hodgkin lymphoma. Method: immunoSEQ multiplex PCR; TCRdb's copy keeps in-frame clones and lacks some. The sample lists over 25,000 clones, 72% occurring once. The sample consisted of peripheral blood mononuclear cells (PBMCs), taken before the fourth cycle of nivolumab. These receptors were taken from a human donor with classical Hodgkin lymphoma. Both conserved end residues are part of each CDR3. A D gene is named only where the DNA matches it firmly. The size of a clone is reported for some rows only, either as once, few or many, or as a class for expanded clones.

j_call v_call d_call clone_size cdr3_length cdr3_nt cdr3_aa
TRBJ1-2 TRBV6-1 - once 12 TGTGCCAGCAGTGAAGTCTTTGACCCCTTTCTCTTC CASSEVFDPFLF
TRBJ2-1 TRBV11-3 - - 15 TGTGCCAGCAGCCCCCCCGGGACGGATAACAATGAGCAGTTCTTC CASSPPGTDNNEQFF
TRBJ2-7 TRBV27 - - 17 TGTGCCAGCAGTCCGGGCCCCGGCAGGGGCAATCTCTACGAGCAGTACTTC CASSPGPGRGNLYEQYF
TRBJ2-4 TRBV10-1 - - 19 TGCGCCAGCAGTGAGTCTGGGGGGCGGACACGCGGGCCAAAAAACATTCAGTACTTC CASSESGGRTRGPKNIQYF
TRBJ2-3 TRBV9 - - 17 TGTGCCAGCAGCAAAAGACAGAGTTTAACTAGCACAGATACGCAGTATTTT CASSKRQSLTSTDTQYF
TRBJ2-5 TRBV9 TRBD2 - 15 TGTGCCAGCGGTTTAGCGGGAATCTCCCAAGAGACCCAGTACTTC CASGLAGISQETQYF
TRBJ2-7 TRBV29-1 - - 14 TGCAGCGTTGAAGTGCGGACATCATCCTACGAGCAGTACTTC CSVEVRTSSYEQYF
TRBJ2-1 TRBV6-6 - - 12 TGTGCCAGCAGCCGACCCTACAATGAGCAGTTCTTC CASSRPYNEQFF
TRBJ1-5 TRBV5-6 - - 16 TGTGCCAGCAGCTTGAGTCGGGGGCAGGGCGGTCAGCCCCAGCATTTT CASSLSRGQGGQPQHF
TRBJ2-1 TRBV29-1 - - 15 TGCAGCGTGGAGTTGGGGGCGGGTCGGAGTAATGAGCAGTTCTTC CSVELGAGRSNEQFF
TRBJ1-4 TRBV19 TRBD1 - 14 TGTGCCAGTAGTAGACAGGGAGGAGGCGAAAAACTGTTTTTT CASSRQGGGEKLFF
TRBJ2-1 TRBV7-2 - - 12 TGTGCCAGCAGCCACATCGCAAATGAGCAGTTCTTC CASSHIANEQFF
TRBJ1-2 TRBV30 - - 12 TGTGCCTGGAGGAAGGAGGCCTGGCGCTACACCTTC CAWRKEAWRYTF
TRBJ2-3 TRBV4-2 - - 16 TGTGCCAGCAGCTACCATGGGAGTAGCGACACAGATACGCAGTATTTT CASSYHGSSDTDTQYF
TRBJ2-7 TRBV19 - - 15 TGTGCCAGTAGTTCCCGGGGGGACAGTTTATACGAGCAGTACTTC CASSSRGDSLYEQYF
TRBJ2-7 TRBV7-6 - - 14 TGTGCCAGCAGCTTAGCGGGCGGATCCTACGAGCAGTACTTC CASSLAGGSYEQYF
TRBJ2-3 TRBV15 - - 13 TGTGCCACCAGCATCTCGCAGGGAGATACGCAGTATTTT CATSISQGDTQYF
TRBJ1-5 TRBV30 TRBD1 - 18 TGTGCCTGGACCCCATCCCCTGGACAGGCAGATAGCAATCAGCCCCAGCATTTT CAWTPSPGQADSNQPQHF
TRBJ1-1 TRBV5-5 - - 14 TGTGCCAGCAGCTGGGGGGGCGCGAACACTGAAGCTTTCTTT CASSWGGANTEAFF
TRBJ2-4 TRBV14 - - 13 TGTGCCAGCAGCTCACATCAGGGGTCCCTCCAATACTTC CASSSHQGSLQYF
TRBJ2-2 TRBV6-5 - - 15 TGTGCCAGCAGTTACTGGCTGGGGGACGCCGGGGAGCTGTTTTTT CASSYWLGDAGELFF
TRBJ2-7 TRBV4-3 - - 14 TGCGCCAGCAGCCAAGCGGCCTACAGCTACGAGCAGTACTTC CASSQAAYSYEQYF
TRBJ1-1 TRBV27 - - 15 TGTGCCAGCAGTTTATGGGGAGCGGGGGCAGCTGAAGCTTTCTTT CASSLWGAGAAEAFF